The clone carrying this TCR beta chain was detected ten times or more. What it recognizes is unknown. The data were obtained in a study of T cell repertoires in cytomegalovirus infection. About the study: Signatures in public TCR beta sequences pointed to both CMV infection and matching HLA type. Study outcomes and limitations: HLA-C-restricted CMV clonotypes gave the most frequent clonotype in two of eight donors. Identification of carriers of CMV plus the relevant HLA was performed using cumulative public TCR beta family frequency.

Each CDR3 protein gets one entry after TCRdb re-called the reads with MiXCR. The sample has 500,000 to 600,000 distinct CDR3 sequences, about 17% seen once. Germline assignment: CDR1 LNHNV and CDR2 YYDKDF (reference sequence). With 1 base clipped from V and 0 bases from J, the junction kept 5 bases outside the gene matches. CDR3 size: 16 residues. The sample taken for sequencing was CD8+ T cells from PBMCs. The TCR was taken from a human donor in good health (CMV status not recorded). Some clones in this sample may be carry-over from other donors' samples. The V and J genes are TRBV15 and TRBJ1-1; 7 nucleotides align to TRBD1. The CDR3 sequence is CATSRGGGLVNTEAFF. DNA of the CDR3: TGTGCCACCAGCAGAGGAGGGGGCTTGGTGAACACTGAAGCTTTCTTT.